Reported below is one T cell receptor (beta chain). Its target is not known. With V trimmed by 6 bases and J by 5 bases, 7 bases remained unmatched. The CDR3 extends over 14 amino acids. CDR1 and CDR2 (germline): MNHNY, SVGAGI (reference sequence). CD45RO/CCR7/CD25/CD127/CD95/CD27 separated CD4+ naive, central memory, regulatory and stem cell-like memory cells by sorting. This specimen belongs to a study of beta chain features in type 1 diabetes. General study points: Moderate yet significant TCRB CDR3 shortening was seen in Type 1 diabetes patients in all four CD4+ subsets. Any HLA-type effect on TCRB rearrangement remained unresolved here.

All of the isolated RNA was reverse transcribed, so expressed TCRB transcripts were sequenced. Assay: immunoSEQ multiplex PCR; the TCRdb copy retains only in-frame clones and omits some. This table holds over 650,000 clones, around 15% found once. Sequencing input: naive CD4+ T cells from blood. V gene TRBV6-6 combines with J gene TRBJ1-5, with 7 bases aligning to TRBD1. The sequence was obtained from a man younger than 35 with type 1 diabetes. CDR3 region: CASREGQVYQPQHF. CDR3 nucleotides: TGTGCCAGCAGGGAAGGACAGGTGTATCAGCCCCAGCATTTT.